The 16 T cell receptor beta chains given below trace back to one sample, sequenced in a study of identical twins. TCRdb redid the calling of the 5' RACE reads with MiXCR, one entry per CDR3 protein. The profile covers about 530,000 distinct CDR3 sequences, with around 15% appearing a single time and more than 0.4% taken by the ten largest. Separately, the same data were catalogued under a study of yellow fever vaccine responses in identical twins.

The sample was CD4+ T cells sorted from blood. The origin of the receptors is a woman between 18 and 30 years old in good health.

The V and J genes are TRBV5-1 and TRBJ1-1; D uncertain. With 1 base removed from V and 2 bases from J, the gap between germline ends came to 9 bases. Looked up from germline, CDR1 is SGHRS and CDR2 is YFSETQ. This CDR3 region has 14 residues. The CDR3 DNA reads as TGCGCCAGCAGCTTGCCCGGGAGTAACACTGAAGCTTTCTTT. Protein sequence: CASSLPGSNTEAFF.

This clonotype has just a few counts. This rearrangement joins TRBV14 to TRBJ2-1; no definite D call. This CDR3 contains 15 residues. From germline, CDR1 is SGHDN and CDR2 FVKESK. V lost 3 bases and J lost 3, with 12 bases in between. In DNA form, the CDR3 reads TGTGCCAGCAGCCAGTTGTCGACCATCTACAATGAGCAGTTCTTC. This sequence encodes CASSQLSTIYNEQFF.

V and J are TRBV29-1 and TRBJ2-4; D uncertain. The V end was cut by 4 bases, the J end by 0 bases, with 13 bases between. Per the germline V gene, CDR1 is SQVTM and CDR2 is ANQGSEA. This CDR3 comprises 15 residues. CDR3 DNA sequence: TGCAGCGTTGTCCCCAACCCCCTAGCCAAAAACATTCAGTACTTC. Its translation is CSVVPNPLAKNIQYF.

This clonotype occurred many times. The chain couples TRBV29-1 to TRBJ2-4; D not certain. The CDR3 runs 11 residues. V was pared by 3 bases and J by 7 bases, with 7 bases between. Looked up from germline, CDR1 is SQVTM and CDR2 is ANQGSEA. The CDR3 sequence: CSVEHRNIQYF. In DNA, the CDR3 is TGCAGCGTTGAGCATAGGAACATTCAGTACTTC.

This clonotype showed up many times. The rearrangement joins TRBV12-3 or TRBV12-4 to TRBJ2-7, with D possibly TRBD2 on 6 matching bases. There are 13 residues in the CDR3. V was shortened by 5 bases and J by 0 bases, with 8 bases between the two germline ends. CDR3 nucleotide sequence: TGTGCCAGCAGTGGCGGGAACTCCTACGAGCAGTACTTC. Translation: CASSGGNSYEQYF.

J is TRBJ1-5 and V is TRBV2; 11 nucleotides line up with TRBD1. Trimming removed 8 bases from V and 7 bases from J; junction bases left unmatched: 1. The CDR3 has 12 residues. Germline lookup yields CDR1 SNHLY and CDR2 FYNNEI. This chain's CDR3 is CASRTGGQPQHF. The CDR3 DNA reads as TGTGCCAGCCGGACAGGGGGCCAGCCCCAGCATTTT. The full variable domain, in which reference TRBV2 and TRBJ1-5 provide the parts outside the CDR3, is EPEVTQTPSHQVTQMGQEVILRCVPISNHLYFYWYRQILGQKVEFLVSFYNNEISEKSEIFDDQFSVERPDGSNFTLKIRSTKLEDSAMYFCASRTGGQPQHFGDGTRLSIL.

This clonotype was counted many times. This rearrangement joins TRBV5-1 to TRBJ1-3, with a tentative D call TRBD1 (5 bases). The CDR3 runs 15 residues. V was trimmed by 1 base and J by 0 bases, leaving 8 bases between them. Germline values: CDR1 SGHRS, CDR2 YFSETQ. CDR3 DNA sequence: TGCGCCAGCAGCTTGCTAGGGGACTCTGGAAACACCATATATTTT. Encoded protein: CASSLLGDSGNTIYF. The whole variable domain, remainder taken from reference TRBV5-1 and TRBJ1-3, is KAGVTQTPRYLIKTRGQQVTLSCSPISGHRSVSWYQQTPGQGLQFLFEYFSETQRNKGNFPGRFSGRQFSNSRSEMNVSTLELGDSALYLCASSLLGDSGNTIYFGEGSWLTVV.

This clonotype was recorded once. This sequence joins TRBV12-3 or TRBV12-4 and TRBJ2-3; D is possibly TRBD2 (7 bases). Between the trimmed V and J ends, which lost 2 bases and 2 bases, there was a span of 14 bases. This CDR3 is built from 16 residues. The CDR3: CASSLIGGGSTDTQYF. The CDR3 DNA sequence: TGTGCCAGCAGTTTAATCGGCGGGGGCTCCACAGATACGCAGTATTTT.

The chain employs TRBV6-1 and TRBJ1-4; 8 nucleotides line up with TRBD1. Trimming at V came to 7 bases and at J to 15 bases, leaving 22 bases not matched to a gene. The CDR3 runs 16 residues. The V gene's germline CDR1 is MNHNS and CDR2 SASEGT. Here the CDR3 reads CASTFIEGGQALKLFF. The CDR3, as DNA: TGTGCCAGCACCTTTATCGAGGGGGGACAGGCCCTTAAATTGTTTTTT.

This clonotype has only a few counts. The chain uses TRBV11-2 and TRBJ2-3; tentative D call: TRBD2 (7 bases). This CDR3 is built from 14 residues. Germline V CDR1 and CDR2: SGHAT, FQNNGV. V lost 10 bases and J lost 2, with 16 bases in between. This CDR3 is CATSREGDTDTQYF. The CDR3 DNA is TGTGCCACGTCAAGGGAGGGGGACACAGATACGCAGTATTTT.

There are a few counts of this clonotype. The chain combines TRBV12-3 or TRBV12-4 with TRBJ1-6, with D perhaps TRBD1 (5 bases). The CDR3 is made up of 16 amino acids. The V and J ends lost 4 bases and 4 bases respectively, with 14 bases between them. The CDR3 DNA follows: TGTGCCAGCAGTTCCCGACAGATAAATTATAATTCACCCCTCCACTTT. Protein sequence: CASSSRQINYNSPLHF.

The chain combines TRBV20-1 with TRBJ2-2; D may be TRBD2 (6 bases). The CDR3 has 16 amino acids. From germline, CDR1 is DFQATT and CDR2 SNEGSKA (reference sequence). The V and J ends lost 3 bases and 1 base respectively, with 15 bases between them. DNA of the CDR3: TGCAGTGCTAGGGCCCGACTAGGCGAGAACACCGGGGAGCTGTTTTTT. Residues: CSARARLGENTGELFF.

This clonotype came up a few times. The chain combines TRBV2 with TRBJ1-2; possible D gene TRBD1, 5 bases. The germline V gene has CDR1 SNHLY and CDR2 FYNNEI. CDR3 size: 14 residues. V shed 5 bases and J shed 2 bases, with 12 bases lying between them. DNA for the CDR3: TGTGCCAGCAGTAAAATACAGGAGAACTATGGCTACACCTTC. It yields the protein CASSKIQENYGYTF. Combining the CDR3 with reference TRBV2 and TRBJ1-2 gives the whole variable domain EPEVTQTPSHQVTQMGQEVILRCVPISNHLYFYWYRQILGQKVEFLVSFYNNEISEKSEIFDDQFSVERPDGSNFTLKIRSTKLEDSAMYFCASSKIQENYGYTFGSGTRLTVV.

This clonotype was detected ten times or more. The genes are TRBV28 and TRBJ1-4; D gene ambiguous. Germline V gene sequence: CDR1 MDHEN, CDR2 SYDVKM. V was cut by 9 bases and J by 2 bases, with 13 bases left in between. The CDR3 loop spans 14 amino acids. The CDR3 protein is CASRVRRTNEKLFF. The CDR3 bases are TGTGCCAGTCGAGTCAGGAGGACTAATGAAAAACTGTTTTTT.

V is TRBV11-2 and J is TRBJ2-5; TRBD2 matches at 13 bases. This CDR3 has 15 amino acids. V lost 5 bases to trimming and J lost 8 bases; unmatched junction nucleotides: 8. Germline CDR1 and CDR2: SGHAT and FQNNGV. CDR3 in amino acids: CASSPRTSGGLTQYF. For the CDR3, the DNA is TGTGCCAGCAGCCCCAGGACTAGCGGGGGCCTAACCCAGTACTTC.

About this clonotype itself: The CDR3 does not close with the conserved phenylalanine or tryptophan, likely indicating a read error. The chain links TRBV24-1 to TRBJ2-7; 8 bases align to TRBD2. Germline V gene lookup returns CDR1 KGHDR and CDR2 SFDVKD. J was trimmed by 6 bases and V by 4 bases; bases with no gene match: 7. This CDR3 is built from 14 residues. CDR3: CATSDSGTSGEQYL. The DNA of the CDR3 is TGTGCCACCAGTGACTCCGGGACTAGTGGCGAGCAGTACCTC.